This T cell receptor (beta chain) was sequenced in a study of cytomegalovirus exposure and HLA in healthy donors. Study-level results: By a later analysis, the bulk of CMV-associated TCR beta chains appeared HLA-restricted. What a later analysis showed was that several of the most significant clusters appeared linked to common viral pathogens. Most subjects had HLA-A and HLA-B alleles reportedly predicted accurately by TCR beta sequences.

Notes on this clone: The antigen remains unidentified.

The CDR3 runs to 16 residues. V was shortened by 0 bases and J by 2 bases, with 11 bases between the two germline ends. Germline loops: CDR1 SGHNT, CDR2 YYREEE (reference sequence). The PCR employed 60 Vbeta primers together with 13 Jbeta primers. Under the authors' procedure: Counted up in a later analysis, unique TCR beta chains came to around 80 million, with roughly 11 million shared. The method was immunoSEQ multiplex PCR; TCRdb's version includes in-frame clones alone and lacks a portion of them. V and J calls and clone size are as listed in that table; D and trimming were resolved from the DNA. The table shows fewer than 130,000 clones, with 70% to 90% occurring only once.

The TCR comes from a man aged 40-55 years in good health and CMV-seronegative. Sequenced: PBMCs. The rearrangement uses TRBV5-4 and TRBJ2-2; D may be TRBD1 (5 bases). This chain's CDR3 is CASSLAGQGNTGELFF. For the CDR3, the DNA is TGTGCCAGCAGCTTGGCAGGTCAGGGAAACACCGGGGAGCTGTTTTTT.